This T cell receptor beta chain was sequenced in a study of monozygotic twins with inflammatory bowel disease. General study findings and limits: Repertoire similarity did not separate concordant from discordant twins, possibly from limited power.

Each TCR library consumed around 3.5 ug of total RNA. The authors made each sample's cDNA in eight separate reactions. The template switching step added UMIs that contained a 6-nucleotide sample barcode. TCRdb re-analyzed the 5' RACE reads; it lists each CDR3 protein once, without DNA. The sample table includes about 210,000 distinct CDR3 sequences. Note on this clonotype: Its antigen remains unknown.

The CDR3 covers 14 residues. Germline V gene sequence: CDR1 MNHNY, CDR2 SVGAGI (reference sequence). V is TRBV6-6 and J is TRBJ2-5; TCRdb gives TRBD2 as the D gene, but with no DNA this cannot be confirmed. This receptor was taken from a human donor with ulcerative colitis or Crohn's disease, or a healthy co-twin of an affected twin (not recorded which). The sequenced material came from blood. The CDR3 is CASSPLGLQETQYF.